This is a list of T cell receptor beta chains from one sample in a study of siplizumab effects on memory and regulatory T cells. Sequencing was performed with immunoSEQ multiplex PCR; in TCRdb, only in-frame clones are kept and a portion is missing. The table includes nearly 95,000 clones, 94% detected once. Sequencing was performed on non-Treg CD4+ T cells sorted from blood. These receptors came from a human donor in good health. CDR3s include the opening cysteine and the closing phenylalanine or tryptophan. Each record gives: J gene, clone size, D gene, V gene, CDR3 DNA, CDR3 protein. A D gene is named only where the DNA matches it firmly. Part of the rows lack a size; the others show once, few, many or a class for expanded clones.

TRBJ2-7 | NA | TRBD1 | TRBV6-6 | TGTGCCAGCGGGATAACAGGGGCCTCCTACGAGCAGTACTTC | CASGITGASYEQYF
TRBJ2-7 | NA | NA | TRBV12-5 | TGTGCTAGTGGTTTTGGCGGAGGGTCCTACGAGCAGTACTTC | CASGFGGGSYEQYF
TRBJ1-6 | NA | TRBD1 | TRBV19 | TGTGCCAGTAGCCTGGGGACAGGGGATATGACACCCCTCCACTTT | CASSLGTGDMTPLHF
TRBJ2-2 | NA | TRBD2 | TRBV7-6 | TGTGCCAGCAGGGGACTAGCGGGACCCAACACCGGGGAGCTGTTTTTT | CASRGLAGPNTGELFF
TRBJ1-3 | NA | NA | TRBV18 | TGTGCCAGCTCACCACGCGTACTAGGACGAATGTCTGGAAACACCATATATTTT | CASSPRVLGRMSGNTIYF
TRBJ2-3 | NA | TRBD1 | TRBV29-1 | TGCAGCGTTTCGACAGGGGGCACAGATACGCAGTATTTT | CSVSTGGTDTQYF
TRBJ1-5 | NA | TRBD1 | TRBV30 | TGTGCCTGTTCCGGACAGGTAAATCAGCCCCAGCATTTT | CACSGQVNQPQHF
TRBJ1-6 | once | NA | TRBV10-3 | TGTGCCATCAGTGAGTCAGGGTGGAACTCACCCCTCCACTTT | CAISESGWNSPLHF
TRBJ1-5 | NA | TRBD1 | TRBV5-1 | TGCGCCAGCAGCTTAACAGGGGGCAATCAGCCCCAGCATTTT | CASSLTGGNQPQHF
TRBJ2-5 | NA | NA | TRBV7-2 | TGTGCCAGCAGCTTAGTGGAGACCCAGTACTTC | CASSLVETQYF
TRBJ1-1 | NA | NA | TRBV30 | TGTGCCTGGAGTTATCGGGGGAGAATCACTGAAGCTTTCTTT | CAWSYRGRITEAFF
TRBJ2-1 | NA | NA | TRBV14 | TGTGCCAGCAGCCCCCTGGGGGGACGGAATGAGCAGTTCTTC | CASSPLGGRNEQFF
TRBJ1-2 | NA | TRBD1 | TRBV29-1 | TGCAGCGGACTAACAGGGGTTGGGGGCTACACCTTC | CSGLTGVGGYTF
TRBJ2-1 | once | NA | TRBV11-3 | TGTGCCAGCAGCTCGCAGGGTGATGAGCAGTTCTTC | CASSSQGDEQFF
TRBJ1-1 | NA | NA | TRBV30 | TGTGCCTGGAGTGTACGGACCAGGCGAAAGAACACTGAAGCTTTCTTT | CAWSVRTRRKNTEAFF
TRBJ2-2 | NA | NA | TRBV15 | TGTGCCACCAGCGCCCTGAGGACCGGGGAGCTGTTTTTT | CATSALRTGELFF
TRBJ1-1 | NA | NA | TRBV5-1 | TGCGCCAGCAGCCGGGGAGGCGGGACGACTGAAGCTTTCTTT | CASSRGGGTTEAFF
TRBJ2-1 | NA | NA | TRBV4-1 | TGCGCCAGCAGCCTTCTCGGGGGCGCCGATGAGCAGTTCTTC | CASSLLGGADEQFF
TRBJ1-2 | NA | NA | TRBV29-1 | TGCAGCGTTGAAGATCGCTATGGCTACACCTTC | CSVEDRYGYTF
TRBJ2-6 | NA | NA | TRBV4-2 | TGTGCCAGCAGCCAAGAAGGCCTCTCTAACTCTGGGGCCAACGTCCTGACTTTC | CASSQEGLSNSGANVLTF
TRBJ2-1 | NA | TRBD2 | TRBV5-1 | TGCGCCAGCAGCTTGGGAAGTTCGGGACTAGCGGCCATATACAATGAGCAGTTCTTC | CASSLGSSGLAAIYNEQFF
TRBJ2-2 | NA | TRBD2 | TRBV6-4 | TGTGCCAGCAGTGACTCGGCGGGGGGGCCCGGGGAGCTGTTTTTT | CASSDSAGGPGELFF
TRBJ1-2 | NA | NA | TRBV2 | TGTGCCAGCGCAAGGGGCAACGGCTACACCTTC | CASARGNGYTF
TRBJ2-1 | few | NA | TRBV19 | TGTGCCAGTAGTATCACCGGGGATGAGCAGTTCTTC | CASSITGDEQFF
TRBJ2-1 | NA | TRBD2 | TRBV6-1 | TGTGCCAGCAGGCCCCAGCGGGGGGGCTATGAGCAGTTCTTC | CASRPQRGGYEQFF
TRBJ2-2 | NA | NA | TRBV11-1 | TGTGCCAGCAGCTTAGTGCCAGGCCTGGGATCGGGGGAGCTGTTTTTT | CASSLVPGLGSGELFF
TRBJ1-5 | NA | NA | TRBV9 | TGTGCCAGCAGCGTAGGATCGGATCAGCCCCAGCATTTT | CASSVGSDQPQHF
TRBJ2-7 | NA | TRBD1 | TRBV6-5 | TGTGCCAGCAGTTCGGGACAGGGGGTCTACGAGCAGTACTTC | CASSSGQGVYEQYF
TRBJ2-7 | NA | TRBD1 | TRBV11-2 | TGTGCCAGCAGCCCTGGACAGGTTAACTACGAGCAGTACTTC | CASSPGQVNYEQYF
TRBJ2-7 | once | TRBD2 | TRBV5-5 | TGTGCCAGCAGCTTTACTAGCGGCACTACCTACGAGCAGTACTTC | CASSFTSGTTYEQYF
TRBJ1-1 | NA | NA | TRBV5-1 | TGCGCCAGCAGCGGGGGGTCAGGTGGAACTTTCTTT | CASSGGSGGTFF
TRBJ2-7 | NA | NA | TRBV4-3 | TGCGCCAGCAGCCAAGATCGGCAGGCCCCCTACGAGCAGTACTTC | CASSQDRQAPYEQYF
TRBJ1-2 | NA | NA | TRBV5-6 | TGTGCCAGCAGGCGGGGAAAGGGGAACTATGGCTACACCTTC | CASRRGKGNYGYTF